The rows below give T cell receptor beta chains drawn from one sample of a study of control samples from healthy donors and cancer patients. Data came from immunoSEQ multiplex PCR; TCRdb stores just in-frame clones and leaves some out. The data hold 150,000 to 200,000 clones, with 90% observed a single time. Sequences were obtained from blood. Receptor source: a woman aged 45-65 years in good health. Each CDR3 is given with its conserved first and last residue. The order of the fields is V gene, CDR3 length, D gene, J gene, clone size, CDR3 protein, CDR3 DNA. A D gene is named only where the DNA matches it firmly. Only part of the rows carry a size: once, few, many, or a class if the clone is expanded.

TRBV7-2	14	.	TRBJ2-2	.	CASSLEVNTGELFF	TGTGCCAGCAGCTTAGAGGTTAACACCGGGGAGCTGTTTTTT
TRBV2	13	.	TRBJ1-1	.	CASRVQGRPEAFF	TGTGCCAGCAGGGTGCAGGGGAGACCTGAAGCTTTCTTT
TRBV5-4	12	.	TRBJ1-5	once	CASSFWNQPQHF	TGTGCCAGCAGCTTCTGGAATCAGCCCCAGCATTTT
TRBV10-1	16	TRBD1	TRBJ1-2	.	CASSAPRTGGYYGYTF	TGCGCCAGCAGTGCGCCAAGGACAGGGGGATATTATGGCTACACCTTC
TRBV7-2	15	.	TRBJ2-7	.	CASSLAWTLDYEQYF	TGTGCCAGCAGCTTAGCGTGGACACTTGACTACGAGCAGTACTTC
TRBV12-3/TRBV12-4	13	.	TRBJ2-3	.	CASSLTRRDTQYF	TGTGCCAGCAGTTTAACCCGAAGGGATACGCAGTATTTT
TRBV5-6	14	.	TRBJ1-1	many	CASSFTGFNTEAFF	TGTGCCAGCAGCTTTACAGGGTTTAACACTGAAGCTTTCTTT
TRBV15	18	.	TRBJ1-1	.	CATSRGSNPGERNTEAFF	TGTGCCACCAGCAGAGGATCGAACCCGGGGGAGAGAAACACTGAAGCTTTCTTT
TRBV6-6	15	TRBD1	TRBJ1-5	.	CASSYGTDGPQPQHF	TGTGCCAGCAGTTACGGGACAGACGGGCCTCAGCCCCAGCATTTT
TRBV9	16	.	TRBJ1-6	once	CASSPTQSSYNSPLHF	TGTGCCAGCAGCCCCACGCAGAGCTCCTATAATTCACCCCTCCACTTT
TRBV9	16	TRBD1	TRBJ2-3	.	CASSVDRGGETDTQYF	TGTGCCAGCAGCGTAGACAGGGGCGGTGAGACAGATACGCAGTATTTT
TRBV27	19	TRBD2	TRBJ2-3	.	CASSLSLPGLGQYTDTQYF	TGTGCCAGCAGTTTATCTCTCCCAGGACTAGGCCAGTACACAGATACGCAGTATTTT
TRBV7-8	14	.	TRBJ1-1	.	CASSPRVGQTEAFF	TGTGCCAGCAGCCCCCGGGTGGGGCAGACTGAAGCTTTCTTT
TRBV7-2	17	.	TRBJ1-5	once	CASSLTDGGGLFQPQHF	TGTGCCAGCAGCTTAACTGATGGGGGGGGATTATTTCAGCCCCAGCATTTT
TRBV25-1	14	.	TRBJ1-3	once	CASRGRTPGNTIYF	TGTGCCAGCAGGGGAAGGACACCTGGAAACACCATATATTTT
TRBV7-2	14	.	TRBJ1-2	once	CASSHRGRVEGYTF	TGTGCCAGCAGCCATCGAGGAAGGGTTGAGGGCTACACCTTC
TRBV19	18	.	TRBJ2-6	.	CASSHGGLRLSGANVLTF	TGTGCCAGTTCCCACGGCGGCTTACGCCTCTCTGGGGCCAACGTCCTGACTTTC
TRBV30	15	TRBD2	TRBJ2-5	.	CAPSISSGTQETQYF	TGTGCCCCTAGTATCTCTAGCGGGACACAAGAGACCCAGTACTTC
TRBV12-3/TRBV12-4	13	TRBD1	TRBJ1-4	.	CASKDRATEKLFF	TGTGCCAGCAAAGACAGGGCGACGGAAAAACTGTTTTTT
TRBV9	14	.	TRBJ2-2	.	CASSVDANTGELFF	TGTGCCAGCAGCGTAGATGCGAACACCGGGGAGCTGTTTTTT
TRBV18	16	.	TRBJ1-1	.	CASSPPVRQMNTEAFF	TGTGCCAGCTCACCACCGGTCCGGCAGATGAACACTGAAGCTTTCTTT
TRBV4-1	16	.	TRBJ2-5	.	CASSQDGVYQQETQYF	TGCGCCAGCAGCCAAGATGGGGTGTACCAGCAAGAGACCCAGTACTTC
TRBV7-9	15	TRBD1	TRBJ2-7	.	CASSLAHRGLNEQYF	TGTGCCAGCAGCTTAGCGCACAGGGGGCTTAACGAGCAGTACTTC
TRBV28	15	.	TRBJ2-1	.	CASSTTEVSTNEQFF	TGTGCCAGCAGTACCACCGAAGTCAGTACGAATGAGCAGTTCTTC
TRBV28	12	.	TRBJ2-1	.	CASSLEIRGQFF	TGTGCCAGCAGTTTAGAGATACGGGGGCAGTTCTTC
TRBV5-1	16	.	TRBJ1-6	.	CASSYGGASNNSPLHF	TGCGCCAGCAGCTACGGGGGGGCTTCGAATAATTCACCCCTCCACTTT
TRBV5-1	14	.	TRBJ2-3	.	CASSLEGWTDTQYF	TGCGCCAGCAGCTTGGAGGGTTGGACAGATACGCAGTATTTT
TRBV3-1/TRBV3-2	16	.	TRBJ2-5	.	CASSPSPWGNQETQYF	TGTGCCAGCAGCCCTTCCCCCTGGGGGAATCAAGAGACCCAGTACTTC